This TCR beta chain was recovered during a study of T cell responses to AZD1222 COVID-19 vaccine. Study-wide points: Clonal diversity was possibly underestimated, and white British individuals and females predominated among donors. Regions left unmutated in variants are reportedly the target of nearly half of spike-specific TCRs. CD4 TCRs covered the whole spike, strongest at regions 160-218 and 743-854. The breadth and depth of Spike-specific TCRs increased once two AZD1222 doses had been given.

On this clone: Antigen unknown.

Sequenced by immunoSEQ multiplex PCR; TCRdb stores in-frame clones only, minus some. The data show 80,000 or so clones, 70% to 90% seen once. Germline V gene data show CDR1 as SGHVS and CDR2 as FQNEAQ. CDR3 length: 17 residues. Trimming took 0 bases from V and 1 from J, leaving 13 bases between them. Material: peripheral blood, obtained on day 0 of AZD1222 vaccination. This rearrangement joins TRBV7-8 to TRBJ2-1, with D perhaps TRBD1 (6 bases). This clonotype was sampled from an adult in good health. In DNA form, the CDR3 reads TGTGCCAGCAGCTTAGCGGGGGCTCTTCGTTCCTACAATGAGCAGTTCTTC. Amino acids: CASSLAGALRSYNEQFF.